This T cell receptor (beta chain) is from a study of blood T cell repertoires in COVID-19. V was shortened by 3 bases and J by 7 bases, with 12 bases between the two germline ends. The CDR3 sequence is 14 residues long. Germline assignment: CDR1 MNHEY and CDR2 SMNVEV (reference sequence). Assay used: immunoSEQ multiplex PCR; TCRdb lists only in-frame clones, some missing. The sample carries roughly 250,000 clones, roughly 89% recorded once. This sequence was found in a woman in her twenties or thirties with acute COVID-19. The chain recombines TRBV27 with TRBJ1-4; TRBD1 is a possible D gene (6 bases). Sequencing input: PBMCs or T cells enriched from blood (not recorded which). The CDR3 coding sequence is TGTGCCAGCAGTTTTGGGGGCTTCGGTGAAAAACTGTTTTTT. Residues: CASSFGGFGEKLFF.